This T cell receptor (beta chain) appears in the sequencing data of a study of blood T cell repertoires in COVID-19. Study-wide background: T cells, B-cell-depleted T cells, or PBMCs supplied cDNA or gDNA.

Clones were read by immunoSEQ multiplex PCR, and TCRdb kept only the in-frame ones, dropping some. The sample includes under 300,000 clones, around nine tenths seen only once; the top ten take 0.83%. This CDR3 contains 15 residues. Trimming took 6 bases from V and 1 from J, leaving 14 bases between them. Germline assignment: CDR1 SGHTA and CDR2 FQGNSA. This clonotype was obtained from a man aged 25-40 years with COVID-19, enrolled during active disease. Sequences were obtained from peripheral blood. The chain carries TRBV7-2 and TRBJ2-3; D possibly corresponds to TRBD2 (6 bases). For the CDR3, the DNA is TGTGCCAGCAGACAAGTTACGGGAGGCACAGATACGCAGTATTTT. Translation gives CASRQVTGGTDTQYF.